This passage covers 21 T cell receptor beta chains from one sample sequenced in a study of regulatory T cells in long-lasting Graves disease. Library construction for TCR beta used iRepertoire HTBI primers and Arm-PCR of CDR3 regions. TCRdb itself ran the multiplex PCR reads through MiXCR, one entry per CDR3 protein. The repertoire holds over 250,000 distinct CDR3 sequences, with more than 20% as singletons. Specified time point: persistent/refractory GD, antithyroid drugs over 5 years with positive TRAb. From PBMCs, RNA was extracted and then used to make the TCR library. The input for sequencing was peripheral blood mononuclear cells (PBMCs), taken when the disease was refractory, from a patient treated with antithyroid drugs. Receptors originate from a female donor with Graves disease.

The CDR3 nucleotides are TGTGCCAGCACCCCCGGACAGGGATCTTGGGAGACCCAGTACTTC. This codes for CASTPGQGSWETQYF. The chain employs TRBV7-8 and TRBJ2-5; 8 nucleotides agree with TRBD1. The germline gives CDR1 SGHVS, CDR2 FQNEAQ. Trimming took 7 bases from V and 5 from J; bases not matched to a gene: 12. This CDR3 contains 15 residues.

CDR3 region: CASSQFRGRGGETQYF. The CDR3 nucleotides read TGTGCCAGCAGCCAATTCAGGGGAAGAGGGGGTGAGACCCAGTACTTC. The chain uses TRBV14 and TRBJ2-5, with a possible D match to TRBD1 (6 bases). Germline CDR1 and CDR2: SGHDN and FVKESK. Trimming removed 2 bases at V and 5 bases at J, with 18 bases between. The CDR3 totals 16 residues.

This clonotype occurred a few times. The chain uses TRBV12-3 or TRBV12-4 and TRBJ2-2, with 13 positions matching TRBD2. The CDR3 is 16 residues long. The junction had 9 bases not matched to a gene; V was cut back by 10 bases and J by 4 bases. CDR3 protein: CATDLGTSGTTGELFF. Here the CDR3 DNA reads TGTGCCACAGATTTAGGGACTAGCGGGACCACCGGGGAGCTGTTTTTT.

In its sample, this clonotype was seen once. The rearrangement uses TRBV28 and TRBJ2-7; maybe TRBD2 (6 bases). Germline lookup yields CDR1 MDHEN and CDR2 SYDVKM. V was cut by 2 bases and J by 5 bases, with 10 bases left in between. The CDR3 spans 13 residues. CDR3 amino acids: CASSLQEGDEQYF. The DNA of the CDR3 is TGTGCCAGCAGTTTACAGGAGGGCGACGAGCAGTACTTC.

The chain links TRBV6-2 or TRBV6-3 to TRBJ2-2; D is possibly TRBD1 or TRBD2 (6 bases each). The V gene lost 2 bases and the J gene lost 5 bases, with 15 bases spanning the gap. CDR1 and CDR2 from the germline V gene are MNHEY and SVGEGT. The CDR3 loop spans 16 amino acids. The CDR3 protein is CASSYEGGGGTGELFF. The CDR3 nucleotides read TGTGCCAGCAGTTACGAGGGGGGAGGCGGGACCGGGGAGCTGTTTTTT.

This clonotype has ten or more counts. The chain couples TRBV28 to TRBJ2-5; D perhaps matches TRBD2 (6 bases). V was cut by 6 bases and J by 2 bases, with 13 bases left in between. The CDR3 consists of 14 residues. Germline V gene sequence: CDR1 MDHEN, CDR2 SYDVKM. The chain's CDR3 is CASRISGAQETQYF. The CDR3 DNA sequence: TGTGCCAGCAGAATTAGCGGAGCACAAGAGACCCAGTACTTC.

This clonotype was counted ten times or more. The chain joins TRBV12-3 or TRBV12-4 to TRBJ1-2; 9 bases are shared with TRBD1. V dropped 7 bases and J dropped 4; count of bases not matched to a gene: 16. The CDR3 runs 17 residues. The DNA for the CDR3 is TGTGCCAGCAAACACGGGGGCCGGACAGGGGACATCTATGGCTACACCTTC. Amino acid sequence: CASKHGGRTGDIYGYTF.

The chain links TRBV6-9 to TRBJ2-7; 7 bases line up with TRBD1. This CDR3 comprises 16 residues. CDR1 and CDR2 from the germline V gene are MNHGY and SVAAGI. V dropped 3 bases and J dropped 4; count of bases not matched to a gene: 12. The CDR3 nucleotides are TGTGCCAGCAGTTACCCAGGACAGGCCCGGGATTACGAGCAGTACTTC. As protein: CASSYPGQARDYEQYF.

The chain recombines TRBV15 with TRBJ2-2; possibly TRBD2 for D (5 bases). Germline V lookup: CDR1 LNHNV, CDR2 YYDKDF (reference sequence). This CDR3 is 19 amino acids long. V lost 0 bases, J lost 4 bases, and 21 bases lay in between. The CDR3 DNA is TGTGCCACCAGCAGAGATCTGGCTAAGATGGCGGGCCTCACCGGGGAGCTGTTTTTT. It encodes CATSRDLAKMAGLTGELFF.

This clonotype was seen at least ten times. The chain combines TRBV7-8 with TRBJ2-5; 9 nucleotides agree with TRBD2. V was clipped by 5 bases and J by 4 bases; unmatched bases: 14. The CDR3 consists of 17 residues. CDR1 SGHVS and CDR2 FQNEAQ come from the germline V gene. CDR3 DNA: TGTGCCAGCAGCCGCTCGGAGCGGGAGGAGTCCCCAGAGACCCAGTACTTC. Translated: CASSRSEREESPETQYF.

This clonotype was seen a few times. The chain employs TRBV27 and TRBJ2-2; 8 nucleotides agree with TRBD2. With V trimmed by 4 bases and J by 0 bases, 10 bases remained unmatched. The germline gives CDR1 MNHEY, CDR2 SMNVEV (reference sequence). This CDR3 comprises 18 residues. CDR3 protein: CASSWTSRRSSNTGELFF. The CDR3 coding sequence is TGTGCCAGCAGTTGGACTAGCCGGAGAAGCTCGAACACCGGGGAGCTGTTTTTT.

The chain recombines TRBV5-1 with TRBJ2-1; D unclear. Trimming pared 2 bases from V and 1 base from J, leaving 13 bases between. This CDR3 is 16 amino acids long. Germline loops: CDR1 SGHRS, CDR2 YFSETQ. The CDR3 sequence: CASSFHETGSYNEQFF. The CDR3 nucleotides are TGCGCCAGCAGCTTCCATGAGACGGGTTCCTACAATGAGCAGTTCTTC. The full variable domain, completed using reference TRBV5-1 and TRBJ2-1, is KAGVTQTPRYLIKTRGQQVTLSCSPISGHRSVSWYQQTPGQGLQFLFEYFSETQRNKGNFPGRFSGRQFSNSRSEMNVSTLELGDSALYLCASSFHETGSYNEQFFGPGTRLTVL.

This clonotype was observed many times. The chain has TRBV12-3 or TRBV12-4 and TRBJ1-5; unclear D gene. The CDR3 extends over 12 amino acids. V dropped 5 bases and J dropped 6 bases, with 8 bases sitting between them. The CDR3 protein is CASSGGIQPQHF. The CDR3 DNA reads as TGTGCCAGCAGTGGAGGAATTCAGCCCCAGCATTTT.

A note on this clonotype: A much bigger clone sits one base away, suggesting this may be a read error. The chain uses TRBV2 and TRBJ2-4; D is unclear. The germline V gene has CDR1 SNHLY and CDR2 FYNNEI. The CDR3 has 14 residues. CDR3 sequence (DNA): TGTGCCAGCAGGCCCGAAATAGCCAAAGACATTCAGTACTTC. It codes for CASRPEIAKDIQYF.

The table lists this clonotype with a few counts. The chain couples TRBV5-6 to TRBJ1-4; a weak D match, TRBD1 (5 bases). Germline V lookup: CDR1 SGHDT, CDR2 YYEEEE. Between the trimmed V and J ends, which lost 5 bases and 5 bases, there was a span of 16 bases. The CDR3 sequence is 15 residues long. In DNA form, the CDR3 reads TGTGCCAGCAGGCCCAACGGGGGACTGAATGAAAAACTGTTTTTT. This encodes CASRPNGGLNEKLFF.

The rearrangement uses TRBV18 and TRBJ2-5, with TRBD2 matching 11 bases. Trimming took 2 bases from V and 2 from J; bases not matched to a gene: 4. In germline, CDR1 is KGHSH, CDR2 LQKENI. The CDR3 covers 16 residues. CDR3 DNA sequence: TGTGCCAGCTCACCATGGGGACTAGCGGATCAAGAGACCCAGTACTTC. This gives the protein CASSPWGLADQETQYF.

This clonotype showed up many times. The chain couples TRBV28 to TRBJ2-2; D might be TRBD2 (6 bases). The CDR3 has 13 residues. V lost 9 bases to trimming and J lost 2 bases, with 10 bases between them. CDR1 and CDR2 (germline): MDHEN, SYDVKM. For the CDR3, the DNA is TGTGCCAGTAGCGGCCGAAACACCGGGGAGCTGTTTTTT. The encoded protein is CASSGRNTGELFF.

The chain is built from TRBV20-1 and TRBJ1-4, with 8 positions matching TRBD1. The CDR3 runs to 13 residues. V was clipped by 0 bases and J by 15 bases; unmatched bases: 9. Germline-derived CDR1 and CDR2 are DFQATT and SNEGSKA (reference sequence). The CDR3 nucleotides read TGCAGTGCTAGAGAATTCCCAGGGGGCGCTTTGTTTTTT. Protein sequence: CSAREFPGGALFF.

This clonotype was detected a few times. Written as DNA, the CDR3 is TGTGCCAGCAGCCAAGATGCTTTTCGGCGACTAGCGGAGACCGAAACCTACGAGCAGTACTTC. The encoded protein is CASSQDAFRRLAETETYEQYF. This chain joins TRBV3-2 and TRBJ2-7; no check of the table's D call, TRBD2, against the DNA was made. TRBV3-2 is tagged as a pseudogene. The CDR3 has 21 residues.

This clonotype appeared a few times. The CDR3 nucleotides read TGTGCCAGCAGCACTGGCTCAGGAATTACAACTAATGAAAAACTGTTTTTT. Protein product: CASSTGSGITTNEKLFF. The rearrangement links TRBV28 to TRBJ1-4; D unclear. CDR1 and CDR2 from the germline V gene are MDHEN and SYDVKM. V shed 6 bases and J shed 0 bases, with 17 bases lying between them. The CDR3 spans 17 residues.

The V and J genes are TRBV4-3 and TRBJ1-2; D not certain. The CDR3 totals 15 residues. V dropped 0 bases and J dropped 1 base, with 9 bases sitting between them. The germline V gene has CDR1 LGHNA and CDR2 YSLEER. The CDR3 spells CASSQDLGYNYGYTF. The DNA of the CDR3 is TGCGCCAGCAGCCAAGACCTGGGGTATAACTATGGCTACACCTTC.